The 21 T cell receptor beta chains given below trace back to one sample, sequenced in a study of vaccination effects on CD4 cells after COVID-19. The protocol was immunoSEQ multiplex PCR, while the TCRdb copy is restricted to in-frame clones and leaves out a portion. In the table there are about 14,000 clones, just under 75% of which are singletons. Within the ViraFEST assay, antigen-specific CD4+ T cells underwent expansion with viral peptide pools prior to sequencing. The culture ran for roughly 10 days before CD4+ T cells were isolated. A PCR test confirmed that the person had SARS-CoV-2 infection between March and December 2020. Two-dose vaccination with either BNT162b2 or mRNA-1273 was given to the participants. Their recognized antigens are unknown. The sample here was CD4+ T cells from PBMCs cultured with HCoV-NL63 spike peptides, taken after COVID-19 vaccination. The receptors were gathered from a human donor who had a prior SARS-CoV-2 infection.

This chain links TRBV6-5 with TRBJ2-5, with TRBD2 matching over 8 bases. The V gene's germline CDR1 is MNHEY and CDR2 SVGAGI. This CDR3 is 15 amino acids long. Trimming cost V 6 bases and J 4 bases; bases outside gene matches: 10. The DNA for the CDR3 is TGTGCCAGCAGGAACGCTTACGGGGGGGGAGAGACCCAGTACTTC. It yields the protein CASRNAYGGGETQYF.

The rearrangement uses TRBV18 and TRBJ1-1; D not resolved. Looked up from germline, CDR1 is KGHSH and CDR2 is LQKENI. CDR3 size: 13 residues. V was clipped by 6 bases and J by 3 bases, with 11 bases between them. In DNA form, the CDR3 reads TGTGCCAGCTCCCCCCCCGGGGACACTGAAGCTTTCTTT. Protein product: CASSPPGDTEAFF.

The chain recombines TRBV2 with TRBJ2-6; D is unresolved. The germline CDR1 and CDR2 sequences are SNHLY and FYNNEI. V was pared by 2 bases and J by 0 bases, with 2 bases between. The CDR3 runs to 14 residues. CDR3 sequence: CASSELSGANVLTF. The CDR3 nucleotides read TGTGCCAGCAGTGAACTCTCTGGGGCCAACGTCCTGACTTTC.

This chain links TRBV29-1 with TRBJ2-5; D possibly uses TRBD1 or TRBD2 (5 bases each). Trimming stripped 7 bases from V and 8 bases from J, with 20 bases between. Germline V CDR1 and CDR2: SQVTM, ANQGSEA. CDR3 length: 13 amino acids. The chain's CDR3 is CSAVRDLRGTQYF. The CDR3 DNA follows: TGCAGCGCCGTCCGGGACCTCCGGGGAACCCAGTACTTC.

V is TRBV27 and J is TRBJ2-5, with 8 bases that match TRBD1. This CDR3 comprises 16 residues. The trim removed 5 bases at V and 4 bases at J, leaving 12 bases unmatched. CDR1 MNHEY and CDR2 SMNVEV come from the germline V gene (reference sequence). The CDR3 bases are TGTGCCAGCAGTGGGGGGTGGGGACAGGTGCGAGAGACCCAGTACTTC. Translation: CASSGGWGQVRETQYF.

This clone appeared once. The chain recombines TRBV7-2 with TRBJ2-7; D is uncertain. The CDR3 is 15 amino acids. CDR1 is SGHTA and CDR2 is FQGNSA in the germline V gene. Trimming removed 4 bases from V and 6 bases from J, with 19 bases in between. The CDR3 coding sequence is TGTGCCAGCAGCTCCGCCGGGTTCTTCTACGTCGAGCAGTACTTC. It codes for CASSSAGFFYVEQYF.

This clone was seen just once. The chain uses TRBV15 and TRBJ2-5, with TRBD2 identical over 12 bases. Germline CDR1 and CDR2: LNHNV and YYDKDF (reference sequence). The junction had 6 bases not matched to a gene; V was cut back by 3 bases and J by 4 bases. There are 16 residues in the CDR3. The CDR3 here is CATSRSLAGGLETQYF. The CDR3 nucleotides read TGTGCCACCAGCAGGAGTCTAGCGGGAGGGCTAGAGACCCAGTACTTC.

This chain links TRBV9 with TRBJ2-3; D gene uncertain. This CDR3 is built from 16 residues. CDR1 is SGDLS, CDR2 YYNGEE, per germline. V lost 1 base and J lost 0, with 12 bases in between. The CDR3 coding sequence is TGTGCCAGCAGCGTACGACCAGCCTCTAGCACAGATACGCAGTATTTT. It translates to CASSVRPASSTDTQYF. The full variable domain, its missing parts supplied by reference TRBV9 and TRBJ2-3, is DSGVTQTPKHLITATGQRVTLRCSPRSGDLSVYWYQQSLDQGLQFLIQYYNGEERAKGNILERFSAQQFPDLHSELNLSSLELGDSALYFCASSVRPASSTDTQYFGPGTRLTVL.

This clone was observed a few times. This sequence joins TRBV5-6 and TRBJ1-2, with unresolved D. The ends were cut back, 0 bases at V and 7 bases at J, with 16 bases in the middle. Germline V gives CDR1 SGHDT, CDR2 YYEEEE. This CDR3 is built from 15 residues. The CDR3 reads CASSLAWGYLTGYTF. The CDR3 DNA reads TGTGCCAGCAGCTTGGCCTGGGGATATTTAACTGGCTACACCTTC.

This clone was counted a few times. The chain recombines TRBV29-1 with TRBJ1-3; possibly TRBD1 for D (6 bases). Trimming removed 2 bases from V and 4 bases from J, with 24 bases in between. This CDR3 comprises 18 residues. Looked up from germline, CDR1 is SQVTM and CDR2 is ANQGSEA. The CDR3 DNA reads as TGCAGCGTTGAAAGGCAGGGGAGACCTCGACCCTTGGGAAACACCATATATTTT. Encoded protein: CSVERQGRPRPLGNTIYF.

This clone counts as large (0.1 to 1%). The chain is built from TRBV7-9 and TRBJ1-2; D perhaps matches TRBD1 (5 bases). The ends were cut back, 1 base at V and 2 bases at J, with 8 bases in the middle. In germline, CDR1 is SEHNR, CDR2 FQNEAQ (reference sequence). The CDR3 runs to 14 residues. CDR3 DNA sequence: TGTGCCAGCAGCTTAGTGTCAGGGAACTATGGCTACACCTTC. Encoded protein: CASSLVSGNYGYTF.

The rearrangement links TRBV6-2 or TRBV6-3 to TRBJ1-1; no clear D gene. The CDR3 spans 14 residues. V lost 2 bases to trimming and J lost 1 base, with 8 bases between them. Germline V gives CDR1 MNHEY, CDR2 SVGEGT. In DNA, the CDR3 is TGTGCCAGCAGTTACAGGGTAACGAACACTGAAGCTTTCTTT. Protein product: CASSYRVTNTEAFF.

The chain is built from TRBV6-5 and TRBJ1-2, with a weak D call TRBD1 (6 bases). This CDR3 comprises 13 residues. Trimming shortened V by 4 bases and J by 7 bases, and 13 bases separated the two germline ends. CDR1 is MNHEY and CDR2 is SVGAGI in the germline V gene. The CDR3 reads CASSSQGSVGYTF. The CDR3 region has the DNA TGTGCCAGCAGTTCACAGGGATCGGTTGGCTACACCTTC.

The gene calls are TRBV30 and TRBJ2-5, with 9 bases lining up with TRBD1. Trimming at V came to 0 bases and at J to 1 base, leaving 6 bases not matched to a gene. The CDR3 extends over 16 amino acids. CDR1 is GTSNPN, CDR2 SVGIG, per germline (reference sequence). The CDR3 sequence is CAWSVGTGFIQETQYF. The CDR3 nucleotides are TGTGCCTGGAGTGTAGGGACAGGGTTTATCCAAGAGACCCAGTACTTC.

The chain couples TRBV29-1 to TRBJ2-1; D gene unclear. The germline V gene has CDR1 SQVTM and CDR2 ANQGSEA. This CDR3 is built from 13 residues. Between the trimmed V and J ends, which lost 2 bases and 4 bases, there was a span of 9 bases. The CDR3 nucleotides are TGCAGCGTTGAATTAGAGAGTTACAATGAGCAGTTCTTC. Protein product: CSVELESYNEQFF.

This chain joins TRBV5-4 and TRBJ1-2, with 10 nucleotides matching TRBD1. CDR1 is SGHNT, CDR2 YYREEE, per germline (reference sequence). CDR3 length: 14 residues. With 7 bases clipped from V and 7 bases from J, the junction kept 10 bases outside the gene matches. CDR3 sequence: CASYSKDRGFGYTF. The CDR3 nucleotides are TGTGCCAGCTACTCTAAGGACAGGGGGTTTGGCTACACCTTC.

This clone was observed a few times. The chain couples TRBV18 to TRBJ2-7; D may match TRBD1 or TRBD2 (5 bases each). Germline values: CDR1 KGHSH, CDR2 LQKENI. Trimming removed 4 bases from V and 0 bases from J, with 13 bases in between. The CDR3 has 15 residues. The CDR3 is CASSQQEGSSYEQYF. The CDR3 coding sequence is TGTGCCAGCTCACAGCAAGAGGGGAGCTCCTACGAGCAGTACTTC.

V and J are TRBV5-5 and TRBJ2-2; 7 bases match TRBD1. This CDR3 is built from 15 residues. The germline gives CDR1 SGHKS, CDR2 YYEKEE (reference sequence). V trimming: 0 bases; J trimming: 15 bases; junction bases outside the gene matches: 14. The CDR3 bases are TGTGCCAGCAGCTTGGCTGAGGGGGCCTTCCGGGCGGTGTTTTTT. It encodes CASSLAEGAFRAVFF.

The chain employs TRBV6-6 and TRBJ1-1; possible D gene TRBD1, 5 bases. The ends were cut back, 5 bases at V and 5 bases at J, with 12 bases in the middle. CDR1 MNHNY and CDR2 SVGAGI come from the germline V gene (reference sequence). CDR3 length: 13 residues. The chain's CDR3 is CASSPRGRTEAFF. The CDR3 nucleotides read TGTGCCAGCAGTCCACGGGGCCGTACTGAAGCTTTCTTT.

The V gene is TRBV5-4, the J gene TRBJ2-3, with 7 bases that match TRBD2. Germline assignment: CDR1 SGHNT and CDR2 YYREEE (reference sequence). J was trimmed by 2 bases and V by 4 bases; bases with no gene match: 7. CDR3 size: 15 residues. CDR3 residues: CASSSQSGDTDTQYF. The CDR3 DNA sequence: TGTGCCAGCAGCAGCCAGAGCGGGGACACAGATACGCAGTATTTT.

The chain is built from TRBV5-1 and TRBJ2-4, with D perhaps matching TRBD1 (6 bases). This CDR3 spans 16 amino acids. V dropped 4 bases and J dropped 3 bases, with 17 bases sitting between them. CDR1 and CDR2 from the germline V gene are SGHRS and YFSETQ. CDR3 region: CASSPDWGPSKNIQYF. In nucleotides, the CDR3 is TGCGCCAGCAGCCCGGATTGGGGGCCGAGCAAAAACATTCAGTACTTC.